The 8 T cell receptor beta chains in this list originate from one sample, sequenced in a study of regulatory T cells in long-lasting Graves disease. Relying on iRepertoire HTBI primers and Arm-PCR of CDR3 regions, the team built TCR beta libraries. TCRdb re-called the multiplex PCR reads with MiXCR, one entry per CDR3 protein. Of approximately 500,000 distinct CDR3 sequences in the sample, 20% to 25% were seen once. As for time point: persistent/refractory GD, antithyroid drugs over 5 years with positive TRAb. Scientists built the TCR library using RNA that was extracted from PBMCs. The input for sequencing was peripheral blood mononuclear cells (PBMCs), taken when the disease was refractory, from a patient treated with antithyroid drugs. The receptors were sampled from a female donor with Graves disease.

This chain connects TRBV24-1 to TRBJ2-5; 10 nucleotides line up with TRBD2. V lost 4 bases to trimming and J lost 0 bases; unmatched junction nucleotides: 4. Per the germline V gene, CDR1 is KGHDR and CDR2 is SFDVKD. The CDR3 length is 16 residues. The CDR3 DNA follows: TGTGCCACCAGTGAAGGGACTAGCGTTTACCAAGAGACCCAGTACTTC. As protein: CATSEGTSVYQETQYF.

There are many counts of this clonotype. The chain employs TRBV28 and TRBJ1-5; 9 positions agree with TRBD1. J gave up 16 bases and V 5 bases, and 12 bases lay outside the gene matches. The CDR3 consists of 13 residues. CDR1 MDHEN and CDR2 SYDVKM come from the germline V gene. The CDR3 DNA follows: TGTGCCAGCAGTCTTACAGGGGGCGCCCTCCTCCATTTT. Protein product: CASSLTGGALLHF.

The rearrangement joins TRBV3-1 to TRBJ1-5; no clear D. Germline-derived CDR1 and CDR2 are LGHDT and YNNKEL (reference sequence). The CDR3 runs to 15 residues. The V and J ends lost 1 base and 0 bases respectively, with 7 bases between them. The CDR3: CASSQGPNSNQPQHF. The CDR3 DNA reads TGTGCCAGCAGCCAAGGCCCCAATAGCAATCAGCCCCAGCATTTT.

J is TRBJ2-7 and V is TRBV11-3; D perhaps matches TRBD1 (6 bases). Trimming removed 5 bases at V and 4 bases at J, with 36 bases between. The CDR3 length is 21 residues. CDR1 is SGHNT, CDR2 YENEEA, per germline. CDR3 residues: CASSRLGVGQVPQSADYEQYF. Here the CDR3 DNA reads TGTGCCAGCAGCCGCCTCGGTGTGGGACAAGTGCCTCAAAGCGCAGATTACGAGCAGTACTTC.

The rearrangement joins TRBV24-1 to TRBJ2-7; the match to TRBD2 covers 10 bases. The CDR3 has 13 amino acids. Germline trimming cut 4 bases from V and 7 bases from J; bases unmatched to any gene: 3. The germline CDR1 and CDR2 sequences are KGHDR and SFDVKD. The CDR3 sequence is CATSEWTSGEQYF. As DNA, the CDR3 is TGTGCCACCAGTGAATGGACTAGCGGAGAGCAGTACTTC.

This clonotype has at least ten counts. The chain is built from TRBV6-1 and TRBJ1-2; D remains unclear. CDR1 and CDR2 (germline): MNHNS, SASEGT. The CDR3 totals 13 residues. Trimming pared 6 bases from V and 7 bases from J, leaving 15 bases between. The CDR3 protein is CASRPNPSSGYTF. The DNA for the CDR3 is TGTGCCAGCAGACCAAACCCCAGCAGTGGCTACACCTTC.

This clonotype was counted only a few times. This chain joins TRBV5-1 and TRBJ1-1, with a weak D call TRBD1 (6 bases). With 0 bases removed from V and 5 bases from J, the gap between germline ends came to 14 bases. This CDR3 is 15 amino acids long. Germline values: CDR1 SGHRS, CDR2 YFSETQ. The CDR3 loop reads CASSLGLGAETEAFF. DNA for the CDR3: TGCGCCAGCAGCTTGGGGCTGGGGGCGGAAACTGAAGCTTTCTTT.

This clonotype was picked up a small number of times. The chain is built from TRBV6-1 and TRBJ1-2; 10 bases agree with TRBD1. This CDR3 is built from 15 residues. Per the germline V gene, CDR1 is MNHNS and CDR2 is SASEGT. V trimming: 10 bases; J trimming: 4 bases; junction bases outside the gene matches: 12. The CDR3 DNA follows: TGTGCCATCGAGGGGTGGGACAGGGGTTCCTATGGCTACACCTTC. Its translation is CAIEGWDRGSYGYTF.